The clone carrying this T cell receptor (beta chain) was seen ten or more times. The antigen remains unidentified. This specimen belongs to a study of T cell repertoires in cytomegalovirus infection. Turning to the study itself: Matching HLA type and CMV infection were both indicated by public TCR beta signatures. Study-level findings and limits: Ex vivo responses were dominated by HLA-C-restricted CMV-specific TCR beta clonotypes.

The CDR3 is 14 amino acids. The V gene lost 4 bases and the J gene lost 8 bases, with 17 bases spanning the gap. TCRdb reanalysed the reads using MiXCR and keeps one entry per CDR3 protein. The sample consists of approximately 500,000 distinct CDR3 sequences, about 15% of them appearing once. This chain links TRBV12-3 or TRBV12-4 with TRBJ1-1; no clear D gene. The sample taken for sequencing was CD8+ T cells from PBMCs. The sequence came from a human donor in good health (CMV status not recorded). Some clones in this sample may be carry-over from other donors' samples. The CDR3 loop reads CASSYRRVPSEAFF. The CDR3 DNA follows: TGTGCCAGCAGTTATAGAAGGGTTCCCTCGGAAGCTTTCTTT.